These 16 T cell receptor beta chains share one sample of origin, sequenced in a study of blood T cell repertoires in COVID-19. Repertoires were generated with immunoSEQ multiplex PCR, while TCRdb's copy carries only in-frame clones and drops some. The table records under 130,000 clones, roughly 84% of them present only once. What was sequenced was peripheral blood. The receptors were sampled from a human donor in a cohort sampled during active COVID-19.

The chain couples TRBV6-6 to TRBJ1-5, with 10 bases identical to TRBD1. This CDR3 spans 14 amino acids. Germline V CDR1 and CDR2: MNHNY, SVGAGI (reference sequence). Trimming took 6 bases from V and 6 from J; bases not matched to a gene: 5. CDR3 sequence reads: CASSRTGGGQPQHF. The CDR3, as DNA: TGTGCCAGCAGCAGGACAGGGGGAGGTCAGCCCCAGCATTTT.

The chain couples TRBV11-1 to TRBJ2-1; possible D gene TRBD1, 6 bases. The CDR3 length is 16 residues. V shed 3 bases and J shed 2 bases, with 14 bases lying between them. Germline CDR1 and CDR2: SGHAT and FQDESV (reference sequence). Here the CDR3 reads CASSFNDRLPYNEQFF. The CDR3 coding sequence is TGTGCCAGCAGCTTCAATGACAGGCTCCCCTACAATGAGCAGTTCTTC.

Comments on this clone: Other DNA sequences of this sample code for an identical CDR3. The chain couples TRBV18 to TRBJ2-1; D gene uncertain. V dropped 2 bases and J dropped 5 bases, with 7 bases sitting between them. CDR3 size: 13 residues. Germline CDR1 and CDR2: KGHSH and LQKENI. CDR3 sequence: CASSPNSNNEQFF. The CDR3 nucleotides are TGTGCCAGCTCACCAAACTCGAACAATGAGCAGTTCTTC.

This rearrangement joins TRBV28 to TRBJ2-1; 8 bases are a match to TRBD2. Germline V gene data show CDR1 as MDHEN and CDR2 as SYDVKM. This CDR3 contains 17 residues. Trimming at V came to 5 bases and at J to 9 bases, leaving 18 bases not matched to a gene. The CDR3, as DNA: TGTGCCAGCAGTCCAGTCCCTGGACTAGCCTACATCACTGAGCAGTTCTTC. Encoded protein: CASSPVPGLAYITEQFF.

The V call is TRBV19, the J call TRBJ1-2; 9 nucleotides align to TRBD1. With V trimmed by 5 bases and J by 5 bases, 12 bases remained unmatched. The CDR3 is 16 residues long. CDR1 and CDR2 (germline): LNHDA, SQIVND (reference sequence). This chain's CDR3 is CASSGAGTGFGYGYTF. In nucleotides, the CDR3 is TGTGCCAGTAGTGGCGCCGGGACAGGGTTTGGATATGGCTACACCTTC.

The rearrangement joins TRBV7-2 to TRBJ2-5; D perhaps matches TRBD1 (8 bases). Germline loops: CDR1 SGHTA, CDR2 FQGNSA. This CDR3 comprises 15 residues. The V end was cut by 5 bases, the J end by 2 bases, with 15 bases between. The CDR3 DNA reads as TGTGCCAGCAGCAAAAACAGGGGGGGGCAAGAGACCCAGTACTTC. The encoded protein is CASSKNRGGQETQYF.

J is TRBJ2-3 and V is TRBV5-1, with 12 bases matching TRBD2. Germline V gene lookup returns CDR1 SGHRS and CDR2 YFSETQ. V shed 4 bases and J 4 bases; nucleotides not matched to a gene: 13. CDR3 length equals 18 residues. The chain's CDR3 is CASSPPRLAGVYADTQYF. The DNA of the CDR3 is TGCGCCAGCAGCCCACCGCGACTAGCGGGAGTGTATGCAGATACGCAGTATTTT. Combining the CDR3 with reference TRBV5-1 and TRBJ2-3 gives the whole variable domain KAGVTQTPRYLIKTRGQQVTLSCSPISGHRSVSWYQQTPGQGLQFLFEYFSETQRNKGNFPGRFSGRQFSNSRSEMNVSTLELGDSALYLCASSPPRLAGVYADTQYFGPGTRLTVL.

This chain connects TRBV9 to TRBJ2-7; maybe TRBD2 (6 bases). Trimming cost V 2 bases and J 9 bases, with 15 bases left between them. CDR1 SGDLS and CDR2 YYNGEE come from the germline V gene. This CDR3 comprises 13 residues. The CDR3 spells CASSVGLGVSQYF. The CDR3 DNA follows: TGTGCCAGCAGCGTGGGACTCGGGGTTTCGCAGTACTTC.

This rearrangement joins TRBV7-2 to TRBJ1-1; no reliable D call. In germline, CDR1 is SGHTA, CDR2 FQGNSA. V gave up 1 base and J gave up 7 bases, with 13 bases separating them. The CDR3 contains 14 residues. The CDR3 loop reads CASSLGGGSLEAFF. CDR3 coding DNA: TGTGCCAGCAGCTTAGGCGGAGGGAGCCTTGAAGCTTTCTTT.

The chain carries TRBV29-1 and TRBJ2-1; D perhaps matches TRBD1 (5 bases). Germline loops: CDR1 SQVTM, CDR2 ANQGSEA. V dropped 4 bases and J dropped 14 bases, with 15 bases sitting between them. The CDR3 is 11 amino acids. This CDR3 is CSVVLTVGEFF. CDR3 sequence (DNA): TGCAGCGTTGTACTGACAGTTGGGGAGTTCTTC.

The chain combines TRBV5-6 with TRBJ1-4; the match to TRBD1 covers 11 bases. CDR3 length equals 17 residues. Germline loops: CDR1 SGHDT, CDR2 YYEEEE. Germline trimming cut 2 bases from V and 4 bases from J; bases unmatched to any gene: 7. CDR3 nucleotide sequence: TGTGCCAGCAGCTTATGGACAGGGGGCTGGAGTAATGAAAAACTGTTTTTT. Amino acids: CASSLWTGGWSNEKLFF.

The chain links TRBV9 to TRBJ2-5; 11 bases are a match to TRBD2. Germline CDR1 is SGDLS and CDR2 is YYNGEE. The J segment lost 3 bases and the V segment lost 3 bases, leaving 4 bases of the junction unmatched. The CDR3 loop spans 15 amino acids. The CDR3 coding sequence is TGTGCCAGCAGCGCTAGCGGGGGGCGCGAAGAGACCCAGTACTTC. It encodes CASSASGGREETQYF.

The CDR3 spells CASSSPGPPYNEQFF. In DNA, the CDR3 is TGTGCCAGCAGCTCCCCAGGCCCCCCCTACAATGAGCAGTTCTTC. The chain recombines TRBV7-3 with TRBJ2-1; D is uncertain. Between the trimmed V and J ends, which lost 4 bases and 2 bases, there was a span of 12 bases. This CDR3 has 15 amino acids. The V gene's germline CDR1 is SGHTA and CDR2 FQGTGA.

The chain is built from TRBV7-2 and TRBJ2-2, with 7 bases matching TRBD2. Germline-derived CDR1 and CDR2 are SGHTA and FQGNSA. Trimming took 1 base from V and 7 from J; bases not matched to a gene: 6. The CDR3 has 15 residues. The CDR3: CASSLVSGGIGELFF. CDR3 coding DNA: TGTGCCAGCAGCTTAGTTTCCGGGGGGATCGGGGAGCTGTTTTTT.

This chain uses TRBV3-1 (or the pseudogene TRBV3-2) with TRBJ1-2, with 7 bases matching TRBD1. CDR1 and CDR2 from the germline V gene are LGHDT and YNNKEL (reference sequence). The junction had 4 bases not matched to a gene; V was cut back by 2 bases and J by 7 bases. The CDR3 has 13 amino acids. CDR3 amino acids: CASSQHDRAGYTF. For the CDR3, the DNA is TGTGCCAGCAGCCAACACGACAGGGCTGGCTACACCTTC.

The CDR3 sequence is CASSLGGTGGYTDTQYF. As DNA, the CDR3 is TGCGCCAGCAGCTTGGGTGGGACAGGGGGCTACACAGATACGCAGTATTTT. The chain carries TRBV5-1 and TRBJ2-3; 12 positions agree with TRBD1. The CDR3 is made up of 17 amino acids. Germline lookup yields CDR1 SGHRS and CDR2 YFSETQ. V lost 0 bases to trimming and J lost 2 bases; unmatched junction nucleotides: 4.